The next 2 T cell receptor beta chains were all read from a single sample in a study of response to subunit inactivated influenza vaccine. MiXCR, applied by TCRdb to the RT-PCR reads, yields one record per CDR3 protein. Among 500,000 to 600,000 distinct CDR3 sequences listed, 12% to 15% were seen once. This specimen consisted of PBMCs from blood, obtained about 12 days after vaccination. The source of these receptors is a man aged 45-60 years who received an inactivated influenza vaccine.

The chain is built from TRBV7-9 and TRBJ1-1, with 10 bases identical to TRBD1. The V and J ends lost 5 bases and 4 bases, in that order; junction bases with no gene match: 10. There are 16 residues in the CDR3. The V gene's germline CDR1 is SEHNR and CDR2 FQNEAQ (reference sequence). The CDR3 DNA sequence: TGTGCCAGCAGCCCACATGCCGGGACAGGGGCCACTGAAGCTTTCTTT. This translates into CASSPHAGTGATEAFF.

This clonotype was detected once. The chain combines TRBV24-1 with TRBJ2-1, with TRBD1 identical over 7 bases. The CDR3 runs to 15 residues. J gave up 10 bases and V 3 bases, and 11 bases lay outside the gene matches. Germline V lookup: CDR1 KGHDR, CDR2 SFDVKD. CDR3 in amino acids: CATSDPRDRSREQFF. The CDR3 nucleotides read TGTGCCACCAGTGATCCCCGGGACAGAAGTAGGGAGCAGTTCTTC.